This is a list of T cell receptor beta chains from one sample in a study of blood T cell repertoires in COVID-19. Sequencing used immunoSEQ multiplex PCR; TCRdb keeps in-frame clones, though not all of them. The table has under 65,000 clones, about 80% seen once; the top ten hold less than 25%. Sequencing was done on a sample of peripheral blood. The receptors shown here come from a woman in her sixties or seventies with acute or convalescent COVID-19. Each CDR3 is given with its conserved first and last residue. Fields, in order: J gene, V gene, clone size, CDR3 length, D gene, CDR3 DNA, CDR3 protein. The D gene is left open where the match is weak. Clone size is given for some rows only: seen once, a few or many times, or a class if the clone is expanded.

J gene: TRBJ2-2
V gene: TRBV13
clone size: NA
CDR3 length: 15
D gene: NA
CDR3 DNA: TGTGCCAGCAGCCCCCTGGGCAGGAACACCGGGGAGCTGTTTTTT
CDR3 protein: CASSPLGRNTGELFF

J gene: TRBJ1-4
V gene: TRBV9
clone size: NA
CDR3 length: 14
D gene: NA
CDR3 DNA: TGTGCCAGCAGCGCCCACAGCACTAATGAAAAACTGTTTTTT
CDR3 protein: CASSAHSTNEKLFF

J gene: TRBJ2-7
V gene: TRBV7-2
clone size: NA
CDR3 length: 16
D gene: TRBD2
CDR3 DNA: TGTGCCAGCAGCTTAGCCCTAGCGGGAGATTACTACGAGCAGTACTTC
CDR3 protein: CASSLALAGDYYEQYF

J gene: TRBJ1-2
V gene: TRBV11-3
clone size: NA
CDR3 length: 12
D gene: NA
CDR3 DNA: TGTGCCAGCAGCTTGCGGGGTTCTGGCTACACCTTC
CDR3 protein: CASSLRGSGYTF

J gene: TRBJ2-6
V gene: TRBV11-1
clone size: NA
CDR3 length: 13
D gene: NA
CDR3 DNA: TGTGCCAGCAGGTACTCTGGGGCCAACGTCCTGACTTTC
CDR3 protein: CASRYSGANVLTF

J gene: TRBJ1-3
V gene: TRBV12-5
clone size: NA
CDR3 length: 15
D gene: NA
CDR3 DNA: TGTGCTAGTGGAAACAGGTCTACCTCTGGAAACACCATATATTTT
CDR3 protein: CASGNRSTSGNTIYF

J gene: TRBJ2-1
V gene: TRBV7-9
clone size: NA
CDR3 length: 15
D gene: TRBD1
CDR3 DNA: TGTGCCAGCAGCTTAGGGACAGGGGTCCTCAATGAGCAGTTCTTC
CDR3 protein: CASSLGTGVLNEQFF

J gene: TRBJ1-1
V gene: TRBV9
clone size: NA
CDR3 length: 13
D gene: NA
CDR3 DNA: TGTGCCAGCAGCGTAGGAGTTGCCGGGGGGGCTTTCTTT
CDR3 protein: CASSVGVAGGAFF

J gene: TRBJ1-2
V gene: TRBV14
clone size: NA
CDR3 length: 15
D gene: NA
CDR3 DNA: TGTGCCAGCAGCCAAGTAGAGTCGGCCCGGGGAGGCTACACCTTC
CDR3 protein: CASSQVESARGGYTF

J gene: TRBJ1-2
V gene: TRBV7-2
clone size: NA
CDR3 length: 14
D gene: NA
CDR3 DNA: TGTGCCAGCAGCTCCGGAGCGGGAGGCTATGGCTACACCTTC
CDR3 protein: CASSSGAGGYGYTF

J gene: TRBJ1-5
V gene: TRBV27
clone size: NA
CDR3 length: 14
D gene: NA
CDR3 DNA: TGTGCCAGCAGTCCCTGGACAGACAATCAGCCCCAGCATTTT
CDR3 protein: CASSPWTDNQPQHF

J gene: TRBJ1-5
V gene: TRBV6-2/TRBV6-3
clone size: NA
CDR3 length: 11
D gene: NA
CDR3 DNA: TGTGCCAGCAGTTACTCGACAGCCTGGCATTTT
CDR3 protein: CASSYSTAWHF

J gene: TRBJ1-1
V gene: TRBV6-2/TRBV6-3
clone size: NA
CDR3 length: 15
D gene: TRBD1
CDR3 DNA: TGTGCCAGCAGTTACGACAGGGGATTTGGGACTGAAGCTTTCTTT
CDR3 protein: CASSYDRGFGTEAFF

J gene: TRBJ1-4
V gene: TRBV4-1
clone size: NA
CDR3 length: 15
D gene: TRBD1
CDR3 DNA: TGCGCCAGCAGCCAGCCCGGGACAGGGGGGGAAAAACTGTTTTTT
CDR3 protein: CASSQPGTGGEKLFF

J gene: TRBJ1-6
V gene: TRBV19
clone size: NA
CDR3 length: 15
D gene: TRBD1
CDR3 DNA: TGTGCCAGTAGTATTACGGGACAGGGGGGTGTACCCCTCCACTTT
CDR3 protein: CASSITGQGGVPLHF

J gene: TRBJ2-1
V gene: TRBV9
clone size: few
CDR3 length: 16
D gene: TRBD2
CDR3 DNA: TGTGCCAGCAGCGTAGAGGCTAGCGGGGGTTACAATGAGCAGTTCTTC
CDR3 protein: CASSVEASGGYNEQFF

J gene: TRBJ2-2
V gene: TRBV18
clone size: NA
CDR3 length: 14
D gene: NA
CDR3 DNA: TGTGCCAGCTCACCACGTCGGGGCACCGGGGAGCTGTTTTTT
CDR3 protein: CASSPRRGTGELFF

J gene: TRBJ1-1
V gene: TRBV19
clone size: NA
CDR3 length: 15
D gene: NA
CDR3 DNA: TGTGCCAGTAGTATAGATTTGAGCCGGAACACTGAAGCTTTCTTT
CDR3 protein: CASSIDLSRNTEAFF

J gene: TRBJ2-5
V gene: TRBV7-2
clone size: NA
CDR3 length: 14
D gene: NA
CDR3 DNA: TGTGCCAGCAGCGTGCGAGGACTACAAGAGACCCAGTACTTC
CDR3 protein: CASSVRGLQETQYF

J gene: TRBJ2-5
V gene: TRBV7-6
clone size: NA
CDR3 length: 14
D gene: TRBD1
CDR3 DNA: TGTGCCAGCAGCCCGACAGGGACGGCAGAGACCCAGTACTTC
CDR3 protein: CASSPTGTAETQYF

J gene: TRBJ2-3
V gene: TRBV25-1
clone size: NA
CDR3 length: 15
D gene: NA
CDR3 DNA: TGTGCCAGCAGTATCCCGGGCCTAGGGGTAGATACGCAGTATTTT
CDR3 protein: CASSIPGLGVDTQYF

J gene: TRBJ1-2
V gene: TRBV3-1/TRBV3-2
clone size: NA
CDR3 length: 13
D gene: NA
CDR3 DNA: TGTGCCAGCAGCCCTGAGGGAAACTATGGCTACACCTTC
CDR3 protein: CASSPEGNYGYTF

J gene: TRBJ1-2
V gene: TRBV7-9
clone size: NA
CDR3 length: 14
D gene: NA
CDR3 DNA: TGTGCCAGCAGCCTCGGGGGAGCAGGAGGTGGCTACACCTTC
CDR3 protein: CASSLGGAGGGYTF

J gene: TRBJ1-6
V gene: TRBV6-5
clone size: NA
CDR3 length: 15
D gene: NA
CDR3 DNA: TGTGCCAGCAGTTACGGCGGGGGGCTAAATTCACCCCTCCACTTT
CDR3 protein: CASSYGGGLNSPLHF

J gene: TRBJ2-1
V gene: TRBV2
clone size: NA
CDR3 length: 14
D gene: NA
CDR3 DNA: TGTGCCAGCAGGGCTAGCGAGGGAATCAATGAGCAGTTCTTC
CDR3 protein: CASRASEGINEQFF

J gene: TRBJ2-4
V gene: TRBV10-1
clone size: NA
CDR3 length: 15
D gene: NA
CDR3 DNA: TGCGCCAGCAGTGATATCGCAGGGACCAAAAACATTCAGTACTTC
CDR3 protein: CASSDIAGTKNIQYF

J gene: TRBJ2-7
V gene: TRBV10-3
clone size: NA
CDR3 length: 15
D gene: NA
CDR3 DNA: TGTGCCATCAGTGAGTCGAAACAGGGCCCCTACGAGCAGTACTTC
CDR3 protein: CAISESKQGPYEQYF

J gene: TRBJ1-3
V gene: TRBV11-2
clone size: NA
CDR3 length: 13
D gene: NA
CDR3 DNA: TGTGCCAGCAGCTTCCGGGGTGGAAACACCATATATTTT
CDR3 protein: CASSFRGGNTIYF

J gene: TRBJ2-7
V gene: TRBV5-1
clone size: NA
CDR3 length: 14
D gene: NA
CDR3 DNA: TGCGCCAGCAGCTTGGGTCGGGACTCCTACGAGCAGTACTTC
CDR3 protein: CASSLGRDSYEQYF

J gene: TRBJ2-3
V gene: TRBV12-5
clone size: few
CDR3 length: 14
D gene: NA
CDR3 DNA: TGTGCTAGTGGTTCAGTTATCCGCACAGATACGCAGTATTTT
CDR3 protein: CASGSVIRTDTQYF

J gene: TRBJ2-5
V gene: TRBV7-9
clone size: NA
CDR3 length: 14
D gene: NA
CDR3 DNA: TGTGCCAGCAGCGGGCAGGGGTACCAAGAGACCCAGTACTTC
CDR3 protein: CASSGQGYQETQYF

J gene: TRBJ1-2
V gene: TRBV7-9
clone size: NA
CDR3 length: 13
D gene: NA
CDR3 DNA: TGTGCCAGCAGCTTAGGGCAGGGATATGGCTACACCTTC
CDR3 protein: CASSLGQGYGYTF

J gene: TRBJ1-3
V gene: TRBV7-3
clone size: NA
CDR3 length: 14
D gene: NA
CDR3 DNA: TGTGCCAGCAGCTTAGGTGGGCCGGGAAACACCATATATTTT
CDR3 protein: CASSLGGPGNTIYF

J gene: TRBJ2-7
V gene: TRBV7-3
clone size: NA
CDR3 length: 14
D gene: TRBD2
CDR3 DNA: TGTGCCAGCAGCGCCTCGACTAGCGGGGGGGAGCAGTACTTC
CDR3 protein: CASSASTSGGEQYF

J gene: TRBJ2-3
V gene: TRBV7-8
clone size: NA
CDR3 length: 15
D gene: NA
CDR3 DNA: TGTGCCAGCAGCTTAGTTCCAGGGGGCACAGATACGCAGTATTTT
CDR3 protein: CASSLVPGGTDTQYF

J gene: TRBJ1-1
V gene: TRBV27
clone size: NA
CDR3 length: 13
D gene: NA
CDR3 DNA: TGTGCCAGCAGTCCAGACAGGCTGGGGAAAGCTTTCTTT
CDR3 protein: CASSPDRLGKAFF

J gene: TRBJ2-3
V gene: TRBV6-5
clone size: NA
CDR3 length: 15
D gene: TRBD2
CDR3 DNA: TGTGCCAGCAGTTCGCTAGCGGGGGGGCCAGATACGCAGTATTTT
CDR3 protein: CASSSLAGGPDTQYF

J gene: TRBJ1-3
V gene: TRBV19
clone size: few
CDR3 length: 14
D gene: NA
CDR3 DNA: TGTGCCAGTAGTATTGAAGGGGCTGGAAACACCATATATTTT
CDR3 protein: CASSIEGAGNTIYF

J gene: TRBJ2-3
V gene: TRBV15
clone size: NA
CDR3 length: 16
D gene: NA
CDR3 DNA: TGTGCCACCAGCAGAGATAGAAATGGCGAGGATGATACGCAGTATTTT
CDR3 protein: CATSRDRNGEDDTQYF

J gene: TRBJ2-5
V gene: TRBV5-1
clone size: NA
CDR3 length: 15
D gene: TRBD2
CDR3 DNA: TGCGCCAGCAGCTTGAGACGGGGGGTCCAAGAGACCCAGTACTTC
CDR3 protein: CASSLRRGVQETQYF

J gene: TRBJ2-7
V gene: TRBV6-5
clone size: NA
CDR3 length: 13
D gene: TRBD1
CDR3 DNA: TGTGCCAGCACCAAAGACAGGGGTGCCGAGCAGTACTTC
CDR3 protein: CASTKDRGAEQYF

J gene: TRBJ2-7
V gene: TRBV27
clone size: NA
CDR3 length: 17
D gene: TRBD1
CDR3 DNA: TGTGCCAGCAGTTTGGGACCTACGGGACAGGATTCCTACGAGCAGTACTTC
CDR3 protein: CASSLGPTGQDSYEQYF

J gene: TRBJ2-4
V gene: TRBV9
clone size: few
CDR3 length: 18
D gene: TRBD2
CDR3 DNA: TGTGCCAGCAGCCCGCATTTTGCGGGAGAGCTAGCCAAAAACATTCAGTACTTC
CDR3 protein: CASSPHFAGELAKNIQYF

J gene: TRBJ2-3
V gene: TRBV5-5
clone size: NA
CDR3 length: 18
D gene: TRBD2
CDR3 DNA: TGTGCCAGCAGCTTGTATAGCGGGGGACCCAACCCCACAGATACGCAGTATTTT
CDR3 protein: CASSLYSGGPNPTDTQYF

J gene: TRBJ2-3
V gene: TRBV5-4
clone size: NA
CDR3 length: 15
D gene: NA
CDR3 DNA: TGTGCCAGCAGCTCAGCGCTAGGCGCCACAGATACGCAGTATTTT
CDR3 protein: CASSSALGATDTQYF

J gene: TRBJ2-1
V gene: TRBV7-8
clone size: NA
CDR3 length: 15
D gene: NA
CDR3 DNA: TGTGCCAGCAGCTTAATTCTAGACGGCTACAATGAGCAGTTCTTC
CDR3 protein: CASSLILDGYNEQFF

J gene: TRBJ1-1
V gene: TRBV24-1
clone size: NA
CDR3 length: 12
D gene: NA
CDR3 DNA: TGTGCCACCAGTGACCAGGGAACTGAAGCTTTCTTT
CDR3 protein: CATSDQGTEAFF

J gene: TRBJ2-1
V gene: TRBV6-5
clone size: NA
CDR3 length: 13
D gene: NA
CDR3 DNA: TGTGCCAGCAGTCGGGAAACAGGGCTTGAGCAGTTCTTC
CDR3 protein: CASSRETGLEQFF

J gene: TRBJ1-6
V gene: TRBV5-4
clone size: NA
CDR3 length: 17
D gene: NA
CDR3 DNA: TGTGCCAGCAGCGCCGGGACAACGAGCTCCTATAATTCACCCCTCCACTTT
CDR3 protein: CASSAGTTSSYNSPLHF